The present T cell receptor beta chain was sequenced within a study of cytomegalovirus exposure and HLA in healthy donors. The study's findings and limits: An observed cluster of highly shared sequence variants was recorded as a likely sequencing artifact. An ancestry cluster, one associated with Asian ancestry, reportedly showed fewer N-insertions than the approximately 670-donor mean in a later analysis. Productive status was seen about 90% or about 30% of the time for most TCR beta V segments in an earlier analysis.

In regard to this clone: Its antigen is currently unknown.

The PCR made use of 60 Vbeta and 13 Jbeta primers. The protocol was immunoSEQ multiplex PCR, while the TCRdb copy is restricted to in-frame clones and leaves out a portion. The sample has 140,000 or so clones; around 72% are singletons. This sequence was found in a middle-aged man in good health and CMV-seronegative. The sequenced sample consisted of PBMCs.

CDR3 in amino acids: CASSDRGAMDTEAFF. For the CDR3, the DNA is TGTGCCAGCAGTGATAGGGGTGCTATGGACACTGAAGCTTTCTTT. The chain employs TRBV6-1 and TRBJ1-1, with TRBD1 as a possible D gene (5 bases). The CDR3 consists of 15 residues. In germline, CDR1 is MNHNS, CDR2 SASEGT. Trimming pared 3 bases from V and 3 bases from J, leaving 14 bases between.